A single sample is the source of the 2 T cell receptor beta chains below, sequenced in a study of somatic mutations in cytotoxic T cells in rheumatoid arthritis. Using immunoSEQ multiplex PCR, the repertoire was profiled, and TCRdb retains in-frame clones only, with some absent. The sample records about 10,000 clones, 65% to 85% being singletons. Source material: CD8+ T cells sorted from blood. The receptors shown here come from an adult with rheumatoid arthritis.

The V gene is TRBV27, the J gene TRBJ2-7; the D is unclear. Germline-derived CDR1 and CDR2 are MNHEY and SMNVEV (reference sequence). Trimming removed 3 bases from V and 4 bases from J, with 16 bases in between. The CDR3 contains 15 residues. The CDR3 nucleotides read TGTGCCAGCAGTTTGACCGGAACCTCCTTTTACGAGCAGTACTTC. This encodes CASSLTGTSFYEQYF.

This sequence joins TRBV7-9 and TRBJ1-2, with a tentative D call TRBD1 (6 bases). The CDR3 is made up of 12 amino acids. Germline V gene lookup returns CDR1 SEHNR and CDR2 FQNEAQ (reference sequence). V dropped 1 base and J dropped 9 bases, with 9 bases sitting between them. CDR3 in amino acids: CASSLGQESYTF. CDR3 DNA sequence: TGTGCCAGCAGCTTAGGACAGGAGAGCTACACCTTC.